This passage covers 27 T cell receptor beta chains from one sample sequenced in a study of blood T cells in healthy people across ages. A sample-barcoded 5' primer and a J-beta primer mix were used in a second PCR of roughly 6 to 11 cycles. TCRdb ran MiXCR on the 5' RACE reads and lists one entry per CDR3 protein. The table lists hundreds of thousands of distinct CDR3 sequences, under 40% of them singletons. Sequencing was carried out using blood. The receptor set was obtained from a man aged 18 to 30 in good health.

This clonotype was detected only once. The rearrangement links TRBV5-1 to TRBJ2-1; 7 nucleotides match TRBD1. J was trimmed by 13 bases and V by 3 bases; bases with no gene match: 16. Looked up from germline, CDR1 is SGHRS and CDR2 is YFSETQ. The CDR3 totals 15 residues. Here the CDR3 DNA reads TGCGCCAGCAGCTACCTAACAGGGGTTGTGGAGACCCAGTTCTTC. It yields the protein CASSYLTGVVETQFF.

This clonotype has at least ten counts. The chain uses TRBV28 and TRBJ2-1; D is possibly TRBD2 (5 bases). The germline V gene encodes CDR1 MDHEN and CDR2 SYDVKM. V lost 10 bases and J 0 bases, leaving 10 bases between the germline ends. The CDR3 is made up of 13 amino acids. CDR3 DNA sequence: TGTGCCACCTCGGGGAGCTCCTACAATGAGCAGTTCTTC. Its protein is CATSGSSYNEQFF.

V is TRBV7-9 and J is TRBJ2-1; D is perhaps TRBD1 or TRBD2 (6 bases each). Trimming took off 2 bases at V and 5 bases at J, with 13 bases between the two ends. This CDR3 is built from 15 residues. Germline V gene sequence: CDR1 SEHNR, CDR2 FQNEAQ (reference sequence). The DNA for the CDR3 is TGTGCCAGCAGCTTAAGTGGGGGGCCCGACAATGAGCAGTTCTTC. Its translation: CASSLSGGPDNEQFF.

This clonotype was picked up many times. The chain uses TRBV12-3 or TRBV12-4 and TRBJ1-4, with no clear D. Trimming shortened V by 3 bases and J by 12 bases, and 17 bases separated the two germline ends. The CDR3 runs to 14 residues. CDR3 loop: CASSFGQPDRELFF. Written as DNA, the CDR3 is TGTGCCAGCAGTTTCGGGCAGCCAGATCGGGAACTGTTTTTT.

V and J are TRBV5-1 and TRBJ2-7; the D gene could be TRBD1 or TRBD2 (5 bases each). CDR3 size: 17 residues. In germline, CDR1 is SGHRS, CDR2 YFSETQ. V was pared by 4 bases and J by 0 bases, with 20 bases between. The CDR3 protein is CASSRDGESLSSYEQYF. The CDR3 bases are TGCGCCAGCAGCCGGGACGGGGAATCCCTAAGCTCCTACGAGCAGTACTTC.

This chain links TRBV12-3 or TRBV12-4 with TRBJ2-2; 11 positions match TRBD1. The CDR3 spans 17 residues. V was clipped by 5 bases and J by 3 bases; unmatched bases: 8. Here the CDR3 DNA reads TGTGCCAGCAGTCCAACCGAGGACAGGGGGCACACCGGGGAGCTGTTTTTT. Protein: CASSPTEDRGHTGELFF.

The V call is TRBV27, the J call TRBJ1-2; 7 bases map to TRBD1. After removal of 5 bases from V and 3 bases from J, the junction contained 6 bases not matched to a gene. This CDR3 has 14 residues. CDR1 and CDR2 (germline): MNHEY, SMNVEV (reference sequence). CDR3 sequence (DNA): TGTGCCAGCAGTCGTGACAGGGCCCACTATGGCTACACCTTC. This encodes CASSRDRAHYGYTF.

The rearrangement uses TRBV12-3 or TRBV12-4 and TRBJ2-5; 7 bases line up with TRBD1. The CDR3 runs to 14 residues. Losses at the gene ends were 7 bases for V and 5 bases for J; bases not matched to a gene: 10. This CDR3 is CASTRTGRHETQYF. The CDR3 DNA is TGTGCCAGCACCCGGACAGGCCGGCATGAGACCCAGTACTTC.

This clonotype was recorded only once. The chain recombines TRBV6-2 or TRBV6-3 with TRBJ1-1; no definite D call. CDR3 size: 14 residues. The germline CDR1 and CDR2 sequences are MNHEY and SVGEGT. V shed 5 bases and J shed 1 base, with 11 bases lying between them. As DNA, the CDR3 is TGTGCCAGCAGTAGGACCCTAGGGAACACTGAAGCTTTCTTT. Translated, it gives CASSRTLGNTEAFF.

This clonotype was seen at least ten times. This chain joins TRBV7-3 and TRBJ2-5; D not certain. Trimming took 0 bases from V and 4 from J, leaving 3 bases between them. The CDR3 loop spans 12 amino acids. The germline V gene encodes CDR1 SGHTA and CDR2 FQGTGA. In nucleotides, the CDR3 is TGTGCCAGCAGCTTAACGGCAGAGACCCAGTACTTC. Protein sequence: CASSLTAETQYF.

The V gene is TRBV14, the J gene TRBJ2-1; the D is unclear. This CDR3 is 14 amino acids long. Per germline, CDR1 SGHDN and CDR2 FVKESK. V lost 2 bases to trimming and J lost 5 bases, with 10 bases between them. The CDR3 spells CASSQTNYNNEQFF. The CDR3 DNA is TGTGCCAGCAGCCAAACAAACTACAACAATGAGCAGTTCTTC.

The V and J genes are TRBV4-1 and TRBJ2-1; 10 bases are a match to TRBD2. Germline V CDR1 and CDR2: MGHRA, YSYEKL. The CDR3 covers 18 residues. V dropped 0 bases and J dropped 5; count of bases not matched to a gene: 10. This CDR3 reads CASSQEPLTSGSNNEQFF. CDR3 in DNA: TGCGCCAGCAGCCAAGAGCCCCTGACTAGCGGGTCTAACAATGAGCAGTTCTTC.

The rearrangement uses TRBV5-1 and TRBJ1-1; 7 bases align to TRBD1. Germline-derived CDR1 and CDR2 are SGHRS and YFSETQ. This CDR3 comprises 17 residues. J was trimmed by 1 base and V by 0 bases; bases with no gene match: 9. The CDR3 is CASSLERREGANTEAFF. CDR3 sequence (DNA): TGCGCCAGCAGCTTGGAAAGGCGGGAGGGGGCGAACACTGAAGCTTTCTTT.

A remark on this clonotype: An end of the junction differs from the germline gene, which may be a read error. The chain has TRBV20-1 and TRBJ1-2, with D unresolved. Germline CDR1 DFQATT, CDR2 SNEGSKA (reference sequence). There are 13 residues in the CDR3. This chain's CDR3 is CSARGQEEYGHTF. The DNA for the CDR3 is TGCAGTGCTAGAGGACAAGAGGAGTATGGCCACACCTTC.

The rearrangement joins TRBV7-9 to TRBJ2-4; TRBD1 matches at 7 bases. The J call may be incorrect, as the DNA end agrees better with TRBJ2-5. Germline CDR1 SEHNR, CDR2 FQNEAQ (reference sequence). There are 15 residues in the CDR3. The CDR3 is CASSLRDSLQETQYF. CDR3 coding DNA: TGTGCCAGCAGCCTACGGGACAGCCTCCAAGAGACCCAGTACTTC.

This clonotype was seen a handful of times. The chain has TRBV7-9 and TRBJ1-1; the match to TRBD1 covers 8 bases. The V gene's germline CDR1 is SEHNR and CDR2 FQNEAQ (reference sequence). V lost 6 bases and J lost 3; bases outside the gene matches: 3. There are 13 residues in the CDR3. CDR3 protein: CASRATGDTEAFF. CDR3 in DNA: TGTGCCAGCAGGGCGACAGGGGACACTGAAGCTTTCTTT.

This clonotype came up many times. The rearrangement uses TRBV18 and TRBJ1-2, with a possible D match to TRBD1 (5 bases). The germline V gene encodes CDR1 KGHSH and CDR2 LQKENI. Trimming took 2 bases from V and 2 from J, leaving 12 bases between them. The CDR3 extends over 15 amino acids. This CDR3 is CASSPIGGENYGYTF. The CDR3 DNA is TGTGCCAGCTCACCAATTGGAGGGGAAAACTATGGCTACACCTTC.

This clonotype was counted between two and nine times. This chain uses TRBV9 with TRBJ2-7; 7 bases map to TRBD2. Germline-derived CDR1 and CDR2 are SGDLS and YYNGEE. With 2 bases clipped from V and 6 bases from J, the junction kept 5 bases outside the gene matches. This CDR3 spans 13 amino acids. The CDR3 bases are TGTGCCAGCAGCGTGGGGGGGGTATCCGAGCAGTACTTC. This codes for CASSVGGVSEQYF.

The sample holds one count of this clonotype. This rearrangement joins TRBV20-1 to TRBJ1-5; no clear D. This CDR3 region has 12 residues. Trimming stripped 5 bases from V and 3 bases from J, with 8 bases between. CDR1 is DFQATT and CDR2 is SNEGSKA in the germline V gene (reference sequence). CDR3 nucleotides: TGCAGTGCTTATAGGGCCAATCAGCCCCAGCATTTT. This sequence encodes CSAYRANQPQHF.

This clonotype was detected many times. The DNA for the CDR3 is TGTGCCAGCAGCGCAGGGACTAGCGGCTACAATGAGCAGTTCTTC. This translates into CASSAGTSGYNEQFF. This chain joins TRBV25-1 and TRBJ2-1, with 11 bases lining up with TRBD2. The CDR3 extends over 15 amino acids. Trimming cost V 6 bases and J 3 bases; bases outside gene matches: 4. Germline loops: CDR1 MGHDK, CDR2 SYGVNS.

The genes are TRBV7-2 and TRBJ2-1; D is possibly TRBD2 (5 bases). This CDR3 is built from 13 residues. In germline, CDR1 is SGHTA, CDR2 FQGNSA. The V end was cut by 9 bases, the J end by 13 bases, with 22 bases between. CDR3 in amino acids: CARSVAWAIPQFF. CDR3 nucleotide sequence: TGTGCCAGAAGCGTAGCGTGGGCTATACCCCAGTTCTTC.

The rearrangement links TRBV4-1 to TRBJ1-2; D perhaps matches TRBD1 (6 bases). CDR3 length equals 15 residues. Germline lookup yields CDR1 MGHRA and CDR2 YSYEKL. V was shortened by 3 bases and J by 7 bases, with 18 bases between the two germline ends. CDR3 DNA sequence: TGCGCCAGCAGCCATGTCGAAACAGGGTCGGGTGGCTACACCTTC. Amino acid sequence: CASSHVETGSGGYTF.

In nucleotides, the CDR3 is TGCGCCAGCAGCTTAAACTTGAAGGGGGGCGCATATGGCTACACCTTC. Translating it yields CASSLNLKGGAYGYTF. The chain recombines TRBV5-1 with TRBJ1-2, with D perhaps TRBD1 (6 bases). Trimming left V 2 bases short and J 5 bases short, with 19 bases between. Germline V gives CDR1 SGHRS, CDR2 YFSETQ. The CDR3 spans 16 residues.

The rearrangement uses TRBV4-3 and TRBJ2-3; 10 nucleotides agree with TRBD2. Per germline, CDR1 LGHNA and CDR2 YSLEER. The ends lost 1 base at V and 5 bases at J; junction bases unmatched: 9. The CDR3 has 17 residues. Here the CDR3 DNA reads TGCGCCAGCAGCCAAGTTCGGAGCGGGGGGGTAAAAGATACGCAGTATTTT. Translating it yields CASSQVRSGGVKDTQYF.

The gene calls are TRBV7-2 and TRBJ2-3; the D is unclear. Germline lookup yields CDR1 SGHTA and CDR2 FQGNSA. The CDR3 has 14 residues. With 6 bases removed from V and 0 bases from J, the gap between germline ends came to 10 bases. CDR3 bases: TGTGCCAGCAGAACAGATCCTAGCACAGATACGCAGTATTTT. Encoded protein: CASRTDPSTDTQYF.

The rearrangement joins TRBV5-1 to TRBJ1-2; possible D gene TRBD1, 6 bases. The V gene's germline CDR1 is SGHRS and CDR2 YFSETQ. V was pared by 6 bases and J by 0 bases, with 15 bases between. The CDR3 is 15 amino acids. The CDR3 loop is CASTPQGLTNYGYTF. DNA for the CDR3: TGCGCCAGCACTCCACAGGGATTAACTAACTATGGCTACACCTTC.

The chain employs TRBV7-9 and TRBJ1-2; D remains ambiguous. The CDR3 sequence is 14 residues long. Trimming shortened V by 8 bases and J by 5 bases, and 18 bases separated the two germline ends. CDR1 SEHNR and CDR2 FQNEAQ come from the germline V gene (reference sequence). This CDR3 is CASSYPGRKYGYTF. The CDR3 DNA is TGTGCCAGCTCCTACCCGGGGAGAAAATATGGCTACACCTTC.